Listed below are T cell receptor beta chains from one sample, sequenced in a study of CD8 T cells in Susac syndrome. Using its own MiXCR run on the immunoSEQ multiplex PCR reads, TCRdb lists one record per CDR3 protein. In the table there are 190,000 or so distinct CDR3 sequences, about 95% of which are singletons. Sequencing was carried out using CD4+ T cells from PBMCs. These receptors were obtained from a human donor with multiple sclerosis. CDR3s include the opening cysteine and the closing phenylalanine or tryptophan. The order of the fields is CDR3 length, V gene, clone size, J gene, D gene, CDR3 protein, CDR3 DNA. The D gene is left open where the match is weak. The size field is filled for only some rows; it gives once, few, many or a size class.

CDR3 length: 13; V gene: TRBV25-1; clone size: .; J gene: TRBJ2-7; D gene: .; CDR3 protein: CASSGNEVYEQYF; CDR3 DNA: TGTGCCAGCAGTGGAAATGAAGTCTACGAGCAGTACTTC
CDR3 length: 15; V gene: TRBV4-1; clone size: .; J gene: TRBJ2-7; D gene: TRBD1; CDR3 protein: CASSQDIIQGDEQYF; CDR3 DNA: TGCGCCAGCAGCCAAGATATCATTCAGGGGGACGAGCAGTACTTC
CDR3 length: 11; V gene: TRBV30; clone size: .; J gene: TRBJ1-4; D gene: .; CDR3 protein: CAWSKNEKLFF; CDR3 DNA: TGTGCCTGGAGTAAGAATGAAAAACTGTTTTTT
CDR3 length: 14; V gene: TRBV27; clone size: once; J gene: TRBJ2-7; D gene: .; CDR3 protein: CASSSLGGPMEQYF; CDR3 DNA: TGTGCCAGCAGCAGCCTCGGGGGCCCGATGGAGCAGTACTTC
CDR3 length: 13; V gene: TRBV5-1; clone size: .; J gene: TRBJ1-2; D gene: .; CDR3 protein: CASSLISGDGYTF; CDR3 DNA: TGCGCCAGCAGCTTGATTTCAGGGGATGGCTACACCTTC
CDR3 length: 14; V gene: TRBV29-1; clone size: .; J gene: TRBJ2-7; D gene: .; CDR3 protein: CSVDISGGSAEQYF; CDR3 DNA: TGCAGCGTCGACATCTCCGGGGGTTCGGCCGAGCAGTACTTC
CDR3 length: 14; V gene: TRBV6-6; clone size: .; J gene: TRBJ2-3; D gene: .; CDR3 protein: CASTIGHRLDTQYF; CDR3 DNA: TGTGCCAGCACGATCGGACACCGGCTGGATACGCAGTATTTT
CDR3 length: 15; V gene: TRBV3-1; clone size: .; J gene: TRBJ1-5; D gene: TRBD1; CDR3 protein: CASSQDRQGNQPQHF; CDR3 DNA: TGTGCCAGCAGCCAGGATAGACAGGGGAATCAGCCCCAGCATTTT
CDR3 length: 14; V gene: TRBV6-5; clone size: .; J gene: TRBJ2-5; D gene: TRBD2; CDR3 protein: CASRRSGGAETQYF; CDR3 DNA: TGTGCCAGCAGACGCAGCGGGGGCGCGGAGACCCAGTACTTC
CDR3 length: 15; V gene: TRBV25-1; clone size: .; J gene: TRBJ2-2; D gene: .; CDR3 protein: CASSKAGSNTGELFF; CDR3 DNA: TGTGCCAGCAGTAAGGCGGGATCGAACACCGGGGAGCTGTTTTTT
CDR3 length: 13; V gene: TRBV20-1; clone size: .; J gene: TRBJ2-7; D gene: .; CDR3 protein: CSAMAPSSYEQYF; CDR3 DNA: TGCAGTGCTATGGCTCCTAGCTCCTACGAGCAGTACTTC
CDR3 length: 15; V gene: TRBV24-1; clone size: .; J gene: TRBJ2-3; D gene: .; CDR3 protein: CATSQVRSGADTQYF; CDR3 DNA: TGTGCCACCAGTCAAGTGCGGAGCGGTGCAGATACGCAGTATTTT
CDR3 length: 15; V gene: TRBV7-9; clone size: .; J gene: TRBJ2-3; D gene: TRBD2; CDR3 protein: CASSALAADTDTQYF; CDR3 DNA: TGTGCCAGCAGCGCCCTAGCGGCGGACACAGATACGCAGTATTTT
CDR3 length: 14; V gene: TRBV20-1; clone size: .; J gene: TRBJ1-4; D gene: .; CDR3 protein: CSAPSGPNPEKLFF; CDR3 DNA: TGCAGTGCCCCGTCGGGACCAAATCCGGAAAAACTGTTTTTT
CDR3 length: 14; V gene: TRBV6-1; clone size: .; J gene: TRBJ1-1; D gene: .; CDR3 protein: CASSAGHLNTEAFF; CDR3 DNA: TGTGCCAGCAGTGCGGGACATTTGAACACTGAAGCTTTCTTT
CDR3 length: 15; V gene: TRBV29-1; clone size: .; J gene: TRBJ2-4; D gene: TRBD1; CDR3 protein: CSVEEPGQGPNIQYF; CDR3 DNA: TGCAGCGTTGAGGAACCGGGACAGGGTCCAAACATTCAGTACTTC
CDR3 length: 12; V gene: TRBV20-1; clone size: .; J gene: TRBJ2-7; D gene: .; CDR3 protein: CSAEGSSYEQYF; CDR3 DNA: TGCAGTGCCGAAGGTAGCTCCTACGAGCAGTACTTC
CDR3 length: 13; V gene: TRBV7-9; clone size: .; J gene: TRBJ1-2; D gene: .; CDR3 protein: CASRFMGDYGYTF; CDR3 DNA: TGTGCCAGCAGGTTTATGGGGGACTATGGCTACACCTTC
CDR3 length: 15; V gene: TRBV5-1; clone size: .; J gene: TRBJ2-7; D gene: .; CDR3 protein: CASSFNTGVAYEQYF; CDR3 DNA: TGCGCCAGCAGCTTTAATACGGGAGTTGCCTACGAGCAGTACTTC
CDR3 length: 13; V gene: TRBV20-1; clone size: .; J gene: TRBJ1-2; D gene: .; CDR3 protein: CYTARGPPYGYTF; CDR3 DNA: TGCTACACCGCCCGGGGACCGCCCTATGGCTACACCTTC